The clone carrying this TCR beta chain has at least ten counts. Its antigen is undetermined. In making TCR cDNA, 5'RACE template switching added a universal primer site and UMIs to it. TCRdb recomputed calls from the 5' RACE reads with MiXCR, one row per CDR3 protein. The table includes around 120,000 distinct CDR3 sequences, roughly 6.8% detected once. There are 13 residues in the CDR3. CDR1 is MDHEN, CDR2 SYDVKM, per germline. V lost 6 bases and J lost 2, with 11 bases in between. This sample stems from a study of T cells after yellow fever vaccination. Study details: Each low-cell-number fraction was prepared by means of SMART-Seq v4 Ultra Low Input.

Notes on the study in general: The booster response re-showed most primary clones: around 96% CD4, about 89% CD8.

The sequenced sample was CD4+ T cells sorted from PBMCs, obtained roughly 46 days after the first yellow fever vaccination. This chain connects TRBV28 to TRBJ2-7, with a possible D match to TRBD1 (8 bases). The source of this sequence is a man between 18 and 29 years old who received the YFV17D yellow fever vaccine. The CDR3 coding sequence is TGTGCCAGCAGCACAGGGGGGGCCTACGAGCAGTACTTC. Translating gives CASSTGGAYEQYF.